This TCR beta chain came from a study of blood T cell repertoires in COVID-19. About the research overall: Collection of acute and convalescent COVID-19 samples took place in the United States, Italy and Spain. Nucleic acid was either cDNA or gDNA, and it came from T cells, B-cell-depleted T cells, or PBMCs.

How the authors handled the data: Using reference gene primer amplification, nucleated cell counts were estimated. Sequenced by immunoSEQ multiplex PCR; TCRdb stores in-frame clones only, minus some. That table gives V, J and clone size, and the DNA gave D and trimming. The sample holds around 57,000 clones; around 80% are singletons and the top ten take around a fifth. There are 13 residues in the CDR3. Germline values: CDR1 LGHDT, CDR2 YNNKEL (reference sequence). The ends were cut back, 4 bases at V and 2 bases at J, with 9 bases in the middle. The origin of this receptor is a woman aged 55-69 years with acute or convalescent COVID-19. The specimen was peripheral blood. V gene TRBV3-1 (or the pseudogene TRBV3-2) combines with J gene TRBJ2-7; D is possibly TRBD1 (6 bases). This CDR3 is CASSPQGPYEQYF. CDR3 coding DNA: TGTGCCAGCAGCCCACAGGGCCCCTACGAGCAGTACTTC.